Each of the 13 T cell receptor beta chains below was sequenced from the same sample in a study of T cells in tumors after PD-1 blockade. Method: immunoSEQ multiplex PCR; TCRdb's copy keeps in-frame clones and lacks some. The data hold 4,500 to 7,000 clones, with approximately 82% observed a single time. Sequencing used PBMCs, obtained after anti-PD-1 therapy. The receptors shown here come from a human donor with advanced basal cell or squamous cell carcinoma (not recorded which).

The J gene is TRBJ1-2, the V gene TRBV7-8, with D uncertain. Trimming pared 5 bases from V and 8 bases from J, leaving 18 bases between. This CDR3 contains 14 residues. Germline assignment: CDR1 SGHVS and CDR2 FQNEAQ. CDR3 bases: TGTGCCAGCAGCCTAACGCCGGACGCCGGCGGCTACACCTTC. Residues: CASSLTPDAGGYTF.

The rearrangement uses TRBV4-3 and TRBJ1-1; tentative D call: TRBD1 (5 bases). The ends were cut back, 0 bases at V and 0 bases at J, with 11 bases in the middle. Per germline, CDR1 LGHNA and CDR2 YSLEER. The CDR3 consists of 16 residues. The CDR3 protein is CASSQDAGRMNTEAFF. The DNA of the CDR3 is TGCGCCAGCAGCCAAGACGCAGGGAGAATGAACACTGAAGCTTTCTTT.

In this sample, this clone turned up once. The V call is TRBV12-3 or TRBV12-4, the J call TRBJ2-5; D possibly matches TRBD1 or TRBD2 (5 bases each). Trimming left V 4 bases short and J 2 bases short, with 5 bases between. CDR3 size: 12 residues. CDR3 in amino acids: CASSWGQETQYF. For the CDR3, the DNA is TGTGCCAGCAGTTGGGGGCAAGAGACCCAGTACTTC.

The rearrangement uses TRBV6-5 and TRBJ2-5, with D perhaps matching TRBD1 or TRBD2 (5 bases each). The germline V and J ends were trimmed by 6 bases and 7 bases, with 21 bases remaining between them. Germline CDR1 is MNHEY and CDR2 is SVGAGI. The CDR3 loop spans 15 amino acids. CDR3 coding DNA: TGTGCCAGCAGAACAGGCCCTCTGGGGCGGGTGACCCAGTACTTC. This translates into CASRTGPLGRVTQYF.

V and J are TRBV5-6 and TRBJ1-1; D is ambiguous. The CDR3 runs 13 residues. Trimming took 0 bases from V and 0 from J, leaving 3 bases between them. Per germline, CDR1 SGHDT and CDR2 YYEEEE. The CDR3 here is CASSLALNTEAFF. The CDR3 region has the DNA TGTGCCAGCAGCTTGGCCCTGAACACTGAAGCTTTCTTT.

The rearrangement joins TRBV6-5 to TRBJ1-6; no clear D. The CDR3 runs 15 residues. CDR1 is MNHEY, CDR2 SVGAGI, per germline. V dropped 0 bases and J dropped 5 bases, with 8 bases sitting between them. The CDR3 here is CASSYSGRNNSPLHF. The CDR3 nucleotides read TGTGCCAGCAGTTACTCGGGTAGGAATAATTCACCCCTCCACTTT.

This clone appeared a single time. The J gene is TRBJ1-2, the V gene TRBV28; D is unresolved. Germline values: CDR1 MDHEN, CDR2 SYDVKM. Trimming shortened V by 7 bases and J by 5 bases, and 32 bases separated the two germline ends. The CDR3 is 19 amino acids. The CDR3 protein is CASTPTGLGSLRAGYGYTF. CDR3 bases: TGTGCCAGCACCCCCACGGGCCTTGGGAGCCTTCGGGCGGGTTATGGCTACACCTTC.

The chain is built from TRBV7-2 and TRBJ2-1, with D possibly TRBD2 on 6 matching bases. Per the germline V gene, CDR1 is SGHTA and CDR2 is FQGNSA. With 2 bases removed from V and 2 bases from J, the gap between germline ends came to 13 bases. The CDR3 runs 16 residues. In DNA, the CDR3 is TGTGCCAGCAGCTTAACTTCAGCGGGCCCCTACAATGAGCAGTTCTTC. Its translation: CASSLTSAGPYNEQFF.

This sequence joins TRBV14 and TRBJ2-4, with a weak D call TRBD1 (6 bases). Trimming took off 4 bases at V and 7 bases at J, with 8 bases between the two ends. This CDR3 spans 12 amino acids. Germline V gene sequence: CDR1 SGHDN, CDR2 FVKESK. CDR3 sequence: CASSPQGNIQYF. The CDR3 region has the DNA TGTGCCAGCAGCCCTCAGGGGAACATTCAGTACTTC.

The rearrangement joins TRBV3-1 (or the pseudogene TRBV3-2) to TRBJ2-4; D not resolved. With 0 bases removed from V and 2 bases from J, the gap between germline ends came to 8 bases. Germline loops: CDR1 LGHDT, CDR2 YNNKEL (reference sequence). The CDR3 is made up of 15 amino acids. CDR3: CASSQDLGSKNIQYF. The CDR3 DNA reads as TGTGCCAGCAGCCAAGATTTGGGTTCCAAAAACATTCAGTACTTC.

The chain recombines TRBV6-2 or TRBV6-3 with TRBJ2-5; 7 nucleotides agree with TRBD1. CDR3 length equals 15 residues. Per germline, CDR1 MNHEY and CDR2 SVGEGT. The ends lost 1 base at V and 5 bases at J; junction bases unmatched: 7. CDR3 in DNA: TGTGCCAGCAGTTACTTAGGGACAGTTCGTGAGACCCAGTACTTC. Translating it yields CASSYLGTVRETQYF.

This rearrangement joins TRBV6-1 to TRBJ2-1; TRBD2 matches 12 bases. J lost 5 bases, V lost 5 bases, and 4 bases had no gene match. The CDR3 is 15 residues long. Germline V CDR1 and CDR2: MNHNS, SASEGT. The CDR3 DNA is TGTGCCAGCAGTCCTAGCGGGGGGGTTAACAATGAGCAGTTCTTC. Translation gives CASSPSGGVNNEQFF.

Here the CDR3 DNA reads TGTGCCAGCAGTTACTTTAAGGGGGTTAATGAAAAACTGTTTTTT. As protein: CASSYFKGVNEKLFF. The rearrangement joins TRBV6-5 to TRBJ1-4; tentative D call: TRBD1 (6 bases). Germline V gene data show CDR1 as MNHEY and CDR2 as SVGAGI. With 1 base removed from V and 4 bases from J, the gap between germline ends came to 10 bases. There are 15 residues in the CDR3.